This is a list of T cell receptor beta chains from one sample in a study of vaccination and CD4 T cells after COVID-19. These TCRs are of unknown antigen specificity. From the PCR reads, TCRdb called clonotypes with MiXCR, one entry per CDR3 protein. The sample yields roughly 16,000 distinct CDR3 sequences, around 29% seen once. What was sequenced was cultured CD4+ T cells from blood. The origin of the receptors is a human donor with COVID-19. The CDR3 runs from the conserved cysteine through the conserved F or W. A D gene is named only where the DNA matches it firmly. Size is stated for part of the rows, as once, few or many counts, or as a class when the clone is expanded.

J gene | V gene | D gene | clone size | CDR3 protein | CDR3 DNA
TRBJ2-5 | TRBV25-1 | TRBD1 | . | CASSEWGTGPETQYF | TGTGCCAGCAGTGAATGGGGGACAGGGCCAGAGACCCAGTACTTC
TRBJ2-7 | TRBV5-4 | . | . | CASSHVDGEQYF | TGTGCCAGCAGCCACGTCGACGGCGAGCAGTACTTC
TRBJ1-2 | TRBV28 | . | . | CASSSPYDGKGIHGYTF | TGTGCCAGCAGTTCACCCTACGACGGTAAAGGCATCCATGGCTACACCTTC
TRBJ1-6 | TRBV4-2 | . | few | CASSQGTDGQGGSPLHF | TGTGCCAGCAGCCAAGGAACGGACGGGCAGGGAGGATCACCCCTCCACTTT
TRBJ2-5 | TRBV12-3/TRBV12-4 | . | . | CASNPGALGQTQYF | TGTGCCAGCAACCCGGGAGCTCTGGGGCAGACCCAGTACTTC
TRBJ2-3 | TRBV27 | . | few | CASSSKDTQYF | TGTGCCAGCAGTTCCAAAGATACGCAGTATTTT
TRBJ2-2 | TRBV7-2 | . | . | CASTENTGELFF | TGTGCCAGCACGGAGAACACCGGGGAGCTGTTTTTT
TRBJ2-7 | TRBV7-9 | . | few | CASSFGNEQYF | TGTGCCAGCAGCTTTGGGAACGAGCAGTACTTC
TRBJ1-2 | TRBV30 | . | . | CARSVFQTGYTF | TGTGCCCGGAGTGTTTTTCAGACTGGCTACACCTTC
TRBJ1-2 | TRBV24-1 | . | few | CATSDTPSGGPYGYTF | TGTGCCACCAGTGACACCCCCTCGGGGGGACCCTATGGCTACACCTTC
TRBJ2-1 | TRBV7-6 | TRBD2 | . | CANSSWRVNLAGGPSNEQFF | TGTGCCAACAGCTCGTGGAGGGTTAACTTAGCGGGGGGGCCGAGTAATGAGCAGTTCTTC
TRBJ1-3 | TRBV7-2 | . | few | CASSVGGNTIYF | TGTGCCAGCAGCGTCGGGGGGAACACCATATATTTT
TRBJ2-5 | TRBV7-2 | . | . | CASSPEGAGETQYF | TGTGCCAGCAGCCCGGAGGGGGCAGGGGAGACCCAGTACTTC
TRBJ1-3 | TRBV7-3 | . | . | CASSLDPRKHHIF | TGTGCCAGCAGCTTAGATCCCAGGAAACACCATATATTT
TRBJ2-5 | TRBV19 | . | . | CASSIGKGSLETQYF | TGTGCCAGTAGTATAGGGAAAGGGTCGCTAGAGACCCAGTACTTC
TRBJ1-1 | TRBV20-1 | . | . | CSARKDVEAFF | TGCAGTGCTAGGAAAGATGTTGAAGCTTTCTTT
TRBJ1-1 | TRBV2 | TRBD1 | few | CASKGQGVHTEAFF | TGTGCCAGCAAGGGACAGGGCGTCCACACTGAAGCTTTCTTT
TRBJ1-1 | TRBV20-1 | . | . | CSATSLSTEAFF | TGCAGTGCTACTTCATTGAGCACTGAAGCTTTCTTT
TRBJ2-5 | TRBV6-1 | . | few | CASSGGLKETQYF | TGTGCCAGCAGCGGAGGGTTAAAAGAGACCCAGTACTTC
TRBJ2-6 | TRBV19 | . | . | CASSIILGGLSGANVLTF | TGTGCCAGTAGTATAATTCTCGGGGGCCTCTCTGGGGCCAACGTCCTGACTTTC
TRBJ1-2 | TRBV5-4 | . | . | CASSWDRDPRVGYTF | TGTGCCAGCAGCTGGGACCGGGACCCCCGGGTTGGCTACACCTTC
TRBJ1-2 | TRBV4-3 | TRBD1 | . | CASSQVDRTNYGYTF | TGCGCCAGCAGCCAAGTGGACAGGACTAACTATGGCTACACCTTC
TRBJ1-5 | TRBV12-2 | . | . | CASRFDTDRYSNQPQHF | TGTGCAAGTCGCTTCGACACGGACCGTTATAGCAATCAGCCCCAGCATTTT
TRBJ2-7 | TRBV20-1 | . | . | CSASATTYEQYF | TGCAGTGCTAGTGCCACGACCTACGAGCAGTACTTC
TRBJ2-5 | TRBV20-1 | . | . | CSARDRLKETQYF | TGCAGTGCTAGGGACAGACTAAAAGAGACCCAGTACTTC
TRBJ2-3 | TRBV2 | . | . | CASSLETQYF | TGTGCCAGCAGTCTTGAAACGCAGTATTTT
TRBJ1-2 | TRBV7-9 | TRBD1 | few | CASSLNTGQGRGYTF | TGTGCCAGCAGCTTAAACACGGGACAGGGACGCGGCTACACCTTC
TRBJ1-6 | TRBV7-9 | . | . | CASSLDRTNSPLHF | TGTGCCAGCAGCTTAGACAGGACCAATTCACCCCTCCACTTT
TRBJ1-5 | TRBV20-1 | TRBD1 | medium-sized | CSARWQGAGYSNQPQHF | TGCAGTGCTAGGTGGCAGGGGGCGGGATATAGCAATCAGCCCCAGCATTTT
TRBJ2-5 | TRBV6-1 | . | few | CASRRGLRDSQETQYF | TGTGCCAGCAGGAGGGGCCTCCGGGACTCTCAAGAGACCCAGTACTTC
TRBJ1-5 | TRBV6-2/TRBV6-3 | . | . | CASSRILGAFGQPQHF | TGTGCCAGCAGCCGGATATTGGGGGCATTCGGTCAGCCCCAGCATTTT
TRBJ2-1 | TRBV7-2 | . | . | CASSSAGVGIEQFF | TGTGCCAGCAGCTCGGCAGGGGTGGGTATTGAGCAGTTCTTC
TRBJ2-7 | TRBV4-3 | . | . | CASSEGGSSYEQYF | TGCGCCAGCAGCGAAGGTGGAAGCTCCTACGAGCAGTACTTC